The entry below describes one TCR beta chain. Its target is unknown. Using immunoSEQ multiplex PCR, the repertoire was profiled, and TCRdb retains in-frame clones only, with some absent. The sample records approximately 50,000 clones, about 82% being singletons. The data derive from a study of OX40 agonist ivuxolimab in advanced cancers. Study in general: The patients' treatment was ivuxolimab, an agonistic anti-OX40 (CD134) antibody. Three patients showed partial responses: one hepatocellular carcinoma and two cutaneous melanoma cases. General study findings and limits: Expanded clones belonging to CD8+ T cells outnumbered, on average, those of CD4+.

Germline CDR1 reads SGHNT; CDR2 reads YYREEE (reference sequence). Trimming removed 4 bases at V and 9 bases at J, with 25 bases between. The CDR3 consists of 16 residues. Drawing of blood for sampling happened at baseline, at cycle 4 day 1, and at cycle 7 day 1. The sample was CD4+ or CD8+ T cells sorted from blood, taken in a trial of the OX40 agonist ivuxolimab. The sequence came from an adult with an advanced solid tumor such as melanoma, head and neck, liver or kidney cancer. The V and J genes are TRBV5-4 and TRBJ2-5; possibly TRBD1 for D (6 bases). The CDR3 region has the DNA TGTGCCAGCAGCCAAAGCACAGGGCCCTCCTGGAAGGCCCAGTACTTC. Encoded protein: CASSQSTGPSWKAQYF.